The entry below describes one T cell receptor (beta chain). Its target is unknown. This CDR3 spans 13 amino acids. Germline V gene sequence: CDR1 SGHRS, CDR2 YFSETQ. The V gene end was trimmed by 4 bases and the J gene end by 7 bases; junction bases not matched to a gene: 5. The data originate from a study of T-cell reconstitution after alpha-beta-depleted transplantation in children. Findings and limits, study-wide: Some patients' high day-60 TCRbeta diversity was attributed to recipient cells surviving conditioning. At one year after transplant, newly produced T cells mostly accounted for T-cell counts and diversity. Reportedly, roughly two months post-transplant, alpha-beta T cells arose from several hundred expanded graft clones.

This sample's TCRbeta library carried unique molecular identifier barcodes. MiXCR, run by TCRdb on the PCR reads, gives a single entry per CDR3 protein. This sample has 300,000 or so distinct CDR3 sequences, with around 25% found just once. This sequence joins TRBV5-1 and TRBJ2-4; TRBD1 matches 7 bases. The TCR sequence derives from a male patient aged 5 to 17 who had a stem cell transplant for acute lymphoblastic leukemia, so the T cells may come from the graft donor. The material was PBMCs, mostly from graft donor cells, obtained 180 days after TCRalphabeta/CD19-depleted stem cell transplant. DNA of the CDR3: TGCGCCAGCAGCGTGACAGGGAAGAACATTCAGTACTTC. It yields the protein CASSVTGKNIQYF.